This T cell receptor beta chain stems from a study of control samples from healthy donors and cancer patients. Some clones are missing from TCRdb's copy, which holds only in-frame ones; the method was immunoSEQ multiplex PCR. This table has 150,000 to 200,000 clones, approximately 92% appearing once. The CDR3 loop spans 14 amino acids. Germline V gene lookup returns CDR1 SQVTM and CDR2 ANQGSEA. Trimming shortened V by 8 bases and J by 5 bases, and 22 bases separated the two germline ends. The sequenced material came from blood. The rearrangement uses TRBV29-1 and TRBJ2-7, with a possible D match to TRBD2 (7 bases). This TCR derives from a man aged 30 to 45 in good health. CDR3 in DNA: TGCAGCTGCTACCTAGAGGGGGGGCGCGACGAGCAGTACTTC. This gives the protein CSCYLEGGRDEQYF.